These 18 T cell receptor beta chains were sequenced from one sample in a study of tumor-infiltrating lymphocytes in primary liver carcinoma. A primer in the constant region served to generate TCR beta cDNA from 450 to 600 ng of total RNA. Investigators got TCR beta libraries out of three nested multiplex PCR rounds, done with slightly modified ARM-PCR. Running approximately 10 cycles apiece, the first two PCR rounds relied on TRBV1-TRBV30 forward primers together with a C-beta reverse primer. TCRdb itself ran the multiplex PCR reads through MiXCR, one entry per CDR3 protein. The sample yields under 130,000 distinct CDR3 sequences, roughly 85% seen once. Co-extracting RNA and DNA was done with about 20-33 mg of unsorted bulk tissue as input. Sequenced input: liver tumor tissue from sampling region 3. Subset given: tumor region T3, left-lateral pole. Receptors originate from a middle-aged man with primary liver carcinoma and hepatitis B virus infection.

Remarks on this clonotype: Germline and junction disagree at one end, which may indicate a read error. CDR3 sequence reads: CASSYQGAYTEAFF. DNA for the CDR3: TGTGCTAGCAGTTATCAGGGGGCCTACACTGAAGCTTTCTTT. The chain uses TRBV6-5 and TRBJ1-1; 8 positions agree with TRBD1. The CDR3 contains 14 residues. CDR1 and CDR2 (germline): MNHEY, SVGAGI.

Regarding this clonotype: It is likely a read error, because the conserved phenylalanine at the end of the CDR3 is missing. This chain links TRBV28 with TRBJ2-3, with 8 bases fitting TRBD2. Germline-derived CDR1 and CDR2 are MDHEN and SYDVKM. The V and J ends lost 10 bases and 1 base, in that order; junction bases with no gene match: 10. The CDR3 covers 15 residues. Here the CDR3 DNA reads TGTGCCAACAGCCGCCCAGCGGGGGGCACAGATACGCAGTATCTT. This codes for CANSRPAGGTDTQYL.

Turning to this clonotype: The junction departs from the called germline gene at one end, perhaps through a read error. The chain joins TRBV6-7 to TRBJ2-5; D might be TRBD2 (5 bases). TRBV6-7 is annotated as an ORF whose role is uncertain. CDR3 length: 16 amino acids. This CDR3 reads CVSSYFDNAGLETQYF. DNA of the CDR3: TGTGTCAGCAGTTACTTCGATAATGCGGGCCTCGAGACCCAGTACTTC.

Regarding this clonotype: The conserved final phenylalanine or tryptophan is absent from the CDR3, which likely points to a read error. The DNA is omitted, as the CDR3 cannot be located on it reliably, and the CDR3 follows TCRdb's listing. The chain uses TRBV30 and TRBJ2-7; the table's D gene call, TRBD2, was not cross checked with the DNA. The CDR3 extends over 14 residues, inclusive of both ends. CDR1 GTSNPN and CDR2 SVGIG come from the germline V gene (reference sequence). CDR3 protein: CTWSWTSGSYEQYL.

In regard to this clonotype: A read error may produce the germline difference seen at one junction end. J is TRBJ2-1 and V is TRBV14, with 8 bases that match TRBD2. The germline CDR1 and CDR2 sequences are SGHDN and FVKESK. CDR3 size: 16 residues. The CDR3 bases are TGTACCAGCAGTACCGTAGCGGGATGGGTAAACAATGACCAGTTCTTC. Encoded protein: CTSSTVAGWVNNDQFF.

Worth noting for this clonotype: Given the absence of the conserved phenylalanine or tryptophan at the CDR3 end, a read error is likely. The chain combines TRBV5-5 with TRBJ2-1; the match to TRBD2 covers 7 bases. The CDR3 sequence is 14 residues long. The germline gives CDR1 SGHKS, CDR2 YYEKEE (reference sequence). The CDR3 sequence is CANSLRESYNEQFI. Here the CDR3 DNA reads TGTGCCAACAGCTTGCGGGAGTCCTACAATGAGCAGTTCATC.

The sample holds a few counts of this clonotype. The junction and the germline gene differ at one end; a read error may be behind it. This rearrangement joins TRBV10-3 to TRBJ2-7, with a tentative D call TRBD1 (6 bases). Germline values: CDR1 ENHRY, CDR2 SYGVKD. This CDR3 has 12 residues. Here the CDR3 reads CAVRTAWDEQYF. DNA of the CDR3: TGTGCCGTCCGGACAGCTTGGGACGAGCAGTATTTC.

Remarks on this clonotype: The junction does not match germline at one end; this may be a read error. The genes are TRBV4-3 and TRBJ2-2; 7 bases fit TRBD2. The CDR3 has 16 residues. Germline V gene data show CDR1 as LGHNA and CDR2 as YSLEER. CDR3 in DNA: TGCGTCAGCAGCCAAGGTCCCGCGGGAGAGATCGGGGAGCTGTTTTTT. Translating gives CVSSQGPAGEIGELFF.

A word on this clonotype: Likely a read error: the CDR3 ends without its conserved phenylalanine or tryptophan. The chain is built from TRBV29-1 and TRBJ1-1; the match to TRBD1 covers 8 bases. Germline CDR1 and CDR2: SQVTM and ANQGSEA. The CDR3 covers 15 residues. Trimming removed 7 bases from V and 0 bases from J; junction bases left unmatched: 10. The CDR3 protein is CSAGQGWAMNTEAFS. The CDR3 coding sequence is TGCAGCGCTGGACAGGGCTGGGCGATGAACACTGAAGCTTTCTCT.

As regards this clonotype: The germline gene is not matched at one end of the junction; a read error may be the cause. J is TRBJ2-2 and V is TRBV11-2, with D uncertain. The CDR3 is 13 residues long. Germline V gene data show CDR1 as SGHAT and CDR2 as FQNNGV. The CDR3 is CAGSPGPIGELFF. For the CDR3, the DNA is TGTGCCGGCAGTCCGGGCCCCATAGGAGAGCTGTTTTTT.

A note on this clonotype: Sequence at one end of the junction differs from germline and may be a read error. This rearrangement joins TRBV5-1 to TRBJ1-1; D may be TRBD1 (6 bases). The CDR3 totals 15 residues. Germline loops: CDR1 SGHRS, CDR2 YFSETQ. CDR3 amino acids: CAISDRPGWNTEAFF. CDR3 sequence (DNA): TGCGCCATCAGCGACAGGCCGGGATGGAACACTGAAGCTTTCTTT.

This chain links TRBV29-1 with TRBJ1-1; D is undetermined. Germline values: CDR1 SQVTM, CDR2 ANQGSEA. The CDR3 sequence is 11 residues long. The V gene lost 6 bases and the J gene lost 6 bases, with 11 bases spanning the gap. CDR3 residues: CSVPGGAEAFF. The CDR3 bases are TGCAGCGTGCCGGGCGGCGCTGAAGCTTTCTTT. The whole variable domain, remainder taken from reference TRBV29-1 and TRBJ1-1, is SAVISQKPSRDICQRGTSLTIQCQVDSQVTMMFWYRQQPGQSLTLIATANQGSEATYESGFVIDKFPISRPNLTFSTLTVSNMSPEDSSIYLCSVPGGAEAFFGQGTRLTVV.

About this clonotype: The junction shows a germline mismatch at one end, possibly a read error. This chain joins TRBV4-3 and TRBJ2-3; D gene uncertain. The assigned J gene may be wrong: the sequence end matches TRBJ1-5 better. This CDR3 spans 15 amino acids. Germline V gene sequence: CDR1 LGHNA, CDR2 YSLEER. The CDR3 spells CTSSQDALTADTQHF. CDR3 DNA sequence: TGCACCAGCAGTCAAGATGCCCTAACGGCAGATACGCAGCATTTT.

Concerning this clonotype: The CDR3 end shows no conserved phenylalanine or tryptophan, and so a read error is likely. The DNA is left out, because the CDR3 cannot be placed on it with certainty; the CDR3 is given as TCRdb lists it. The genes are TRBV6-6 and TRBJ1-1; the table's D call TRBD1 went unverified against the DNA. CDR1 and CDR2 from the germline V gene are MNHNY and SVGAGI (reference sequence). The CDR3 sequence runs 13 residues, both termini included. The CDR3 sequence: CVSSTGGTTEASV.

Comments on this clonotype: An end of the junction differs from the germline gene, which may be a read error. This chain joins TRBV12-3 or TRBV12-4 and TRBJ2-2; D perhaps matches TRBD1 (5 bases). The CDR3 is made up of 13 amino acids. The CDR3, as DNA: TGTGCCAGCAGGGCCCAGGGTACCTTAGAGCTGTCGTTT. Translating gives CASRAQGTLELSF.

Concerning this clonotype itself: A read error may produce the germline difference seen at one junction end. This chain connects TRBV11-2 to TRBJ2-1; tentative D call: TRBD1 (5 bases). CDR3 length equals 17 residues. The V gene's germline CDR1 is SGHAT and CDR2 FQNNGV. CDR3 protein: CASTLDRGERFYNEQFF. For the CDR3, the DNA is TGTGCCAGCACCTTAGATAGGGGCGAGAGGTTCTACAATGAGCAGTTCTTT. The variable domain in full, completed from reference TRBV11-2 and TRBJ2-1, reads EAGVAQSPRYKIIEKRQSVAFWCNPISGHATLYWYQQILGQGPKLLIQFQNNGVVDDSQLPKDRFSAERLKGVDSTLKIQPAKLEDSAVYLCASTLDRGERFYNEQFFGPGTRLTVL.

Remarks on this clonotype: The junction shows a germline mismatch at one end, possibly a read error. This sequence joins TRBV6-6 and TRBJ1-4, with D tentatively TRBD1 (5 bases). From germline, CDR1 is MNHNY and CDR2 SVGAGI (reference sequence). This CDR3 spans 11 amino acids. CDR3 sequence (DNA): TGTGCCAGTAGTTTGGGGGGAATACTGTTTTTT. Translated: CASSLGGILFF.

This clonotype was observed once. The missing conserved phenylalanine or tryptophan at the end of this CDR3 makes a read error likely. Because the CDR3's place on the DNA is in doubt, the DNA is left out and the CDR3 is given as listed by TCRdb. J is TRBJ2-5 and V is TRBV29-1; the table's D call of TRBD1 was not tested on the DNA. CDR1 and CDR2 from the germline V gene are SQVTM and ANQGSEA. Including both end residues, the CDR3 is 12 amino acids long. The CDR3 sequence: CSGMDSGETQYL.